This TCR beta chain was observed in a study of shared clonotypes between healthy human individuals. This clone appeared once. No antigen is known for it. Study results and limitations: Some naive CD4 clonotypes, around 4.7%, turned up in common across several donors. The four-donor shared clonotypes exceeded non-shared clonotypes in generation probability, with non-shared ones scoring lower. Incompleteness in sorted-subset sequencing, despite large depth, was shown by rarefaction.

Sequencing was performed with immunoSEQ multiplex PCR; in TCRdb, only in-frame clones are kept and a portion is missing. The data hold 1.5 million to 2.5 million clones, with roughly 95% observed a single time. Terminally differentiated effector memory CD45RA+ cells were excluded from the naive CD8 cells, which were CD45RO-negative and positively selected for CCR7. The CDR3 extends over 14 amino acids. Germline assignment: CDR1 LNHDA and CDR2 SQIVND (reference sequence). Trimming removed 7 bases from V and 0 bases from J, with 9 bases in between. Material for sequencing was naive CD8+ T cells sorted from blood. The chain couples TRBV19 to TRBJ1-4; no firm D call. The clonotype was recovered from a man younger than 30 in good health. CDR3 nucleotide sequence: TGTGCCAGTACCAGGACTGCAACTAATGAAAAACTGTTTTTT. Amino acids: CASTRTATNEKLFF.